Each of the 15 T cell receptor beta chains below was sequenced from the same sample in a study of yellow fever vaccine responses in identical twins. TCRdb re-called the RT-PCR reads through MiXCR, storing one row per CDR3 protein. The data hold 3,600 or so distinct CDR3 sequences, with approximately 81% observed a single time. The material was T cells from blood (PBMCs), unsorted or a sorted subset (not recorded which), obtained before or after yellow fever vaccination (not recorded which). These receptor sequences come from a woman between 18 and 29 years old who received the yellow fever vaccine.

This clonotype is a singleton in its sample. CDR3: CASSIGPGSAGANVLTF. CDR3 DNA sequence: TGTGCCAGTAGTATCGGTCCAGGGAGCGCTGGGGCCAACGTCCTGACTTTC. This chain uses TRBV19 with TRBJ2-6; tentatively, D is TRBD1 or TRBD2 (5 bases each). Germline CDR1 reads LNHDA; CDR2 reads SQIVND (reference sequence). V shed 3 bases and J shed 2 bases, with 14 bases lying between them. The length of the CDR3 is 17 residues. Complete variable domain (other parts from reference TRBV19 and TRBJ2-6): DGGITQSPKYLFRKEGQNVTLSCEQNLNHDAMYWYRQDPGQGLRLIYYSQIVNDFQKGDIAEGYSVSREKKESFPLTVTSAQKNPTAFYLCASSIGPGSAGANVLTFGAGSRLTVL.

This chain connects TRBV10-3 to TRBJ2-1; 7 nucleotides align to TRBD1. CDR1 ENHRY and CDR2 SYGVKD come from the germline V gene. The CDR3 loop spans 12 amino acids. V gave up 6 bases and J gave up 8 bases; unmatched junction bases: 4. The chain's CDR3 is CAIRLDRDEQFF. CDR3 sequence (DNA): TGTGCCATCAGACTCGACAGGGATGAGCAGTTCTTC.

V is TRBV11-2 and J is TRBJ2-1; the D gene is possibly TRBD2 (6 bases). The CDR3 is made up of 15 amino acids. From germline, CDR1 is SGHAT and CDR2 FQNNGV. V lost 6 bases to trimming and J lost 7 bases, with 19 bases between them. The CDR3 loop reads CASRAKDYRTNEQFF. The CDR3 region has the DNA TGTGCCAGCAGAGCGAAGGACTATCGTACAAATGAGCAGTTCTTC.

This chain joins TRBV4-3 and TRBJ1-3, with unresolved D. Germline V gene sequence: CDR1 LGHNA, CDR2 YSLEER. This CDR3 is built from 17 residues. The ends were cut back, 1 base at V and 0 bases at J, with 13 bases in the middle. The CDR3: CASSQVPPGYSGNTIYF. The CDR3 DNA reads TGCGCCAGCAGCCAAGTCCCCCCGGGATACTCTGGAAACACCATATATTTT.

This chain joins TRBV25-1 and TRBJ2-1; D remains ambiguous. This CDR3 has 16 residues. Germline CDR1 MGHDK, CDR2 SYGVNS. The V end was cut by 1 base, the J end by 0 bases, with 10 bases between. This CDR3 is CASSESGGYSYNEQFF. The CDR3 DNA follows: TGTGCCAGCAGTGAATCTGGTGGTTACTCCTACAATGAGCAGTTCTTC.

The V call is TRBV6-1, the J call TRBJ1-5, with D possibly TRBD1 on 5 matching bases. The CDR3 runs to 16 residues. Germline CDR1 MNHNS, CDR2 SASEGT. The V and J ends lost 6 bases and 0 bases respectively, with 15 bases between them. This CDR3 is CASRKGTDLSNQPQHF. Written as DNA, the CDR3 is TGTGCCAGCAGAAAGGGGACGGACCTTAGCAATCAGCCCCAGCATTTT.

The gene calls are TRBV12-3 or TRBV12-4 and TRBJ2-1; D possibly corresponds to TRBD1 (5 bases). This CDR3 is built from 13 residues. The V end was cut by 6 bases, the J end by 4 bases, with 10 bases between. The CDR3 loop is CASRKTEYNEQFF. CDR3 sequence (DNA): TGTGCCAGCAGAAAGACAGAGTACAATGAGCAGTTCTTC.

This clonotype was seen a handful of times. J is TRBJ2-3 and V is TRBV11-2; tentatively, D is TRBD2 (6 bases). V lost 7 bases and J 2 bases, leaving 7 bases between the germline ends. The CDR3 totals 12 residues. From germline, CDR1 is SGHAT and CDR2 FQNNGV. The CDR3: CASTGDTDTQYF. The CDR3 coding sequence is TGTGCCAGCACGGGAGACACAGATACGCAGTATTTT.

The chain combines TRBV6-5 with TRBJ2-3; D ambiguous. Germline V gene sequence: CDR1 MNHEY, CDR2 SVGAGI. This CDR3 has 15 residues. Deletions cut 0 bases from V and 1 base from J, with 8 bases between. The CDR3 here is CASSYSPGGTDTQYF. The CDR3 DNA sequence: TGTGCCAGCAGTTACTCTCCCGGTGGCACAGATACGCAGTATTTT.

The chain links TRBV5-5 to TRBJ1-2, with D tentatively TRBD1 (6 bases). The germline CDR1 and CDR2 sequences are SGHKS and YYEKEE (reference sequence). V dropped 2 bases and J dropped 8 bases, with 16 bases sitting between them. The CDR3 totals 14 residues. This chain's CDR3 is CASSFQGQTSGYTF. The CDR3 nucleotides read TGTGCCAGCAGCTTCCAAGGACAGACGTCGGGCTACACCTTC.

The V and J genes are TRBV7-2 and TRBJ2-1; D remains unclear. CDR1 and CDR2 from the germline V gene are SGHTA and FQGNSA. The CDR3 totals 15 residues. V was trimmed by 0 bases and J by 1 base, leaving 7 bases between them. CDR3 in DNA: TGTGCCAGCAGCTTAGCCGACCATTCCTACAATGAGCAGTTCTTC. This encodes CASSLADHSYNEQFF.

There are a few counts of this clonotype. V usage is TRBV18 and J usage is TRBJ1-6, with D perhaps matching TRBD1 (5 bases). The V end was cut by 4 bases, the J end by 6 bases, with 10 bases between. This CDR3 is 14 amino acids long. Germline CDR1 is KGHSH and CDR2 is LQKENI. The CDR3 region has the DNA TGTGCCAGCTCACGGCAGGGCGGTAATTCACCCCTCCACTTT. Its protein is CASSRQGGNSPLHF.

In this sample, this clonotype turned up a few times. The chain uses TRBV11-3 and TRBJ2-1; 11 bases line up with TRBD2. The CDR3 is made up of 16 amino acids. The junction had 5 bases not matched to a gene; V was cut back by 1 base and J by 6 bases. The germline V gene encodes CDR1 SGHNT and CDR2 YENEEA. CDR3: CASSLVGLAGLNEQFF. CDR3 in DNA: TGTGCCAGCAGCTTAGTTGGACTAGCGGGCCTCAATGAGCAGTTCTTC.

Written as DNA, the CDR3 is TGCGCCAGCAGCTTGGGACATGGGGGGAATGAGCAGTTCTTC. It is translated as CASSLGHGGNEQFF. This chain joins TRBV5-1 and TRBJ2-1; TRBD2 is a possible D gene (6 bases). The germline CDR1 and CDR2 sequences are SGHRS and YFSETQ. This CDR3 has 14 amino acids. Trimming pared 0 bases from V and 7 bases from J, leaving 11 bases between.

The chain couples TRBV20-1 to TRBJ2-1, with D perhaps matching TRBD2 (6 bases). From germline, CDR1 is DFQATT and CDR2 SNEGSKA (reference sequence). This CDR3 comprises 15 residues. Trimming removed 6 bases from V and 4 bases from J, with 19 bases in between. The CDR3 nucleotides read TGCAGTGCCACCCACTGGGGGGAAGTGTACAATGAGCAGTTCTTC. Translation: CSATHWGEVYNEQFF.